These 12 T cell receptor beta chains came from one sample sequenced in a study of shared clonotypes between healthy human individuals. Repertoires were generated with immunoSEQ multiplex PCR, while TCRdb's copy carries only in-frame clones and drops some. This sample yields 330,000 or so clones, of which around 67% are seen a single time; under 13% belongs to the top ten. The sequencing input was memory CD4+ T cells sorted from blood. Subset specified: CD45RA-negative fraction. The receptors were sampled from a man aged 25-45 years in good health.

This sequence joins TRBV14 and TRBJ2-5, with D hard to call. V lost 1 base to trimming and J lost 7 bases, with 4 bases between them. The CDR3 is 11 amino acids. Germline V CDR1 and CDR2: SGHDN, FVKESK. The CDR3 reads CASSQVGTQYF. The CDR3 nucleotides are TGTGCCAGCAGCCAAGTGGGGACCCAGTACTTC.

This clone was seen repeatedly, ten times or more. The chain uses TRBV29-1 and TRBJ2-7; tentative D call: TRBD1 (6 bases). Trimming shortened V by 4 bases and J by 4 bases, and 17 bases separated the two germline ends. Germline CDR1 SQVTM, CDR2 ANQGSEA. CDR3 length: 14 amino acids. CDR3 in DNA: TGCAGCGTTGGCCCAGGGGAAATAGGATACGAGCAGTACTTC. Protein product: CSVGPGEIGYEQYF.

The rearrangement links TRBV15 to TRBJ2-5, with D perhaps matching TRBD2 (6 bases). This CDR3 has 16 amino acids. CDR1 is LNHNV, CDR2 YYDKDF, per germline (reference sequence). Deletions cut 3 bases from V and 2 bases from J, with 16 bases between. DNA for the CDR3: TGTGCCACCAGCAGGACGGGCGGGGTAGGTCAAGAGACCCAGTACTTC. This sequence encodes CATSRTGGVGQETQYF.

About this clone itself: This specimen includes other DNA sequences encoding the same CDR3. The rearrangement uses TRBV11-3 and TRBJ2-3, with 7 bases fitting TRBD2. Trimming cost V 5 bases and J 1 base; bases outside gene matches: 3. Germline V CDR1 and CDR2: SGHNT, YENEEA. The CDR3 covers 14 residues. CDR3 amino acids: CASSPSGGTDTQYF. The CDR3 DNA sequence: TGTGCCAGCAGCCCCAGCGGGGGCACAGATACGCAGTATTTT. The variable domain in full, with the rest retrieved from reference TRBV11-3 and TRBJ2-3, is EAGVVQSPRYKIIEKKQPVAFWCNPISGHNTLYWYLQNLGQGPELLIRYENEEAVDDSQLPKDRFSAERLKGVDSTLKIQPAELGDSAVYLCASSPSGGTDTQYFGPGTRLTVL.

V and J are TRBV4-3 and TRBJ2-7, with 9 bases fitting TRBD2. This CDR3 comprises 15 residues. With V trimmed by 1 base and J by 3 bases, 4 bases remained unmatched. Germline lookup yields CDR1 LGHNA and CDR2 YSLEER. For the CDR3, the DNA is TGCGCCAGCAGCCAAGTTACTAGCGGGCGCTACGAGCAGTACTTC. Encoded protein: CASSQVTSGRYEQYF.

This chain links TRBV2 with TRBJ1-3; D is perhaps TRBD1 (5 bases). The V end lost 6 bases, the J end lost 0 bases, and 12 bases lay between the germline ends. The V gene's germline CDR1 is SNHLY and CDR2 FYNNEI. The length of the CDR3 is 15 residues. CDR3 bases: TGTGCCAGCAGGGTTGGGACGCACTCTGGAAACACCATATATTTT. Its protein product is CASRVGTHSGNTIYF.

The V and J genes are TRBV10-3 and TRBJ2-3; D remains unclear. In germline, CDR1 is ENHRY, CDR2 SYGVKD. Trimming shortened V by 11 bases and J by 2 bases, and 5 bases separated the two germline ends. The CDR3 extends over 10 amino acids. CDR3 sequence (DNA): TGTGCCGCAGCCACAGATACGCAGTATTTT. This gives the protein CAAATDTQYF.

The CDR3: CASSQAGVHEQYF. CDR3 in DNA: TGTGCCAGCAGCCAGGCAGGGGTACACGAGCAGTACTTC. The chain links TRBV11-2 to TRBJ2-7; TRBD1 might be the D (6 bases). Germline CDR1 and CDR2: SGHAT and FQNNGV. Deletions cut 5 bases from V and 5 bases from J, with 13 bases between. The CDR3 has 13 residues.

This clone was observed a few times. The genes are TRBV6-1 and TRBJ1-2, with 7 bases fitting TRBD1. There are 14 residues in the CDR3. Germline loops: CDR1 MNHNS, CDR2 SASEGT. J gave up 4 bases and V 9 bases, and 11 bases lay outside the gene matches. The CDR3 spells CASKRQGTGYGYTF. CDR3 bases: TGTGCCAGTAAACGACAGGGTACGGGCTATGGCTACACCTTC.

The chain couples TRBV7-2 to TRBJ2-7, with a possible D match to TRBD2 (6 bases). The germline gives CDR1 SGHTA, CDR2 FQGNSA. Trimming took off 3 bases at V and 4 bases at J, with 13 bases between the two ends. The CDR3 extends over 14 amino acids. In DNA, the CDR3 is TGTGCCAGCAGCTTCGGGGGAGAGTCTTACGAGCAGTACTTC. This translates into CASSFGGESYEQYF.

The chain links TRBV29-1 to TRBJ1-2, with no clear D. Per the germline V gene, CDR1 is SQVTM and CDR2 is ANQGSEA. V lost 1 base to trimming and J lost 3 bases, with 9 bases between them. There are 13 residues in the CDR3. Written as DNA, the CDR3 is TGCAGCGTTGAAGGCGACCGATACTATGGCTACACCTTC. It translates to CSVEGDRYYGYTF.

This rearrangement joins TRBV29-1 to TRBJ1-4; 7 positions agree with TRBD1. Germline CDR1 is SQVTM and CDR2 is ANQGSEA. The CDR3 runs 12 residues. V was pared by 4 bases and J by 7 bases, with 3 bases of the junction left unmatched. The CDR3 loop is CSVGQGFEKLFF. The CDR3 DNA follows: TGCAGCGTTGGACAGGGATTTGAAAAACTGTTTTTT.